A single sample is the source of the 30 T cell receptor beta chains below, sequenced in a study of STAT3 mutations in large granular lymphocyte leukemia. Study-level points and caveats: Every T-LGLL patient had at least one immunodominant TCRbeta clonotype.

The antigens of these receptors remain unknown. Data came from immunoSEQ multiplex PCR; TCRdb stores just in-frame clones and leaves some out. The sample carries approximately 43,000 clones, around 80% recorded once. Sample: PBMCs. The origin of the receptors is a human donor with T large granular lymphocyte leukemia. Some clones in this sample may be carry-over from other donors' samples.

The V call is TRBV6-5, the J call TRBJ2-3; 8 positions agree with TRBD2. With 2 bases clipped from V and 2 bases from J, the junction kept 3 bases outside the gene matches. Looked up from germline, CDR1 is MNHEY and CDR2 is SVGAGI. CDR3 length equals 15 residues. The CDR3 DNA reads as TGTGCCAGCAGTTACAAGCGGGGGCCCACAGATACGCAGTATTTT. Translated: CASSYKRGPTDTQYF.

This chain joins TRBV9 and TRBJ2-3; a weak D match, TRBD1 (6 bases). Deletions cut 0 bases from V and 9 bases from J, with 11 bases between. Germline V gene sequence: CDR1 SGDLS, CDR2 YYNGEE. The CDR3 runs to 13 residues. CDR3 sequence: CASSVGSGQTQYF. The DNA for the CDR3 is TGTGCCAGCAGCGTAGGTTCTGGACAGACGCAGTATTTT.

The chain joins TRBV14 to TRBJ1-4; perhaps TRBD1 as D (5 bases). V gave up 4 bases and J gave up 4 bases, with 7 bases separating them. From germline, CDR1 is SGHDN and CDR2 FVKESK. The CDR3 is 13 amino acids. CDR3 loop: CASSRGLNEKLFF. CDR3 sequence (DNA): TGTGCCAGCAGCCGGGGCCTTAATGAAAAACTGTTTTTT.

V usage is TRBV5-5 and J usage is TRBJ1-4; 8 positions match TRBD1. Germline V gene sequence: CDR1 SGHKS, CDR2 YYEKEE (reference sequence). The ends lost 1 base at V and 8 bases at J; junction bases unmatched: 10. The CDR3 runs to 16 residues. CDR3 residues: CASSLTPGQGREKLFF. CDR3 DNA: TGTGCCAGCAGCTTGACCCCCGGACAGGGACGGGAAAAACTGTTTTTT.

This clone was counted only a few times. Here the CDR3 DNA reads TGCGCCAGCAGCTTGGCCAGGCCCGCGGAGGGCTACACCTTC. Amino acid sequence: CASSLARPAEGYTF. This chain connects TRBV5-1 to TRBJ1-2, with no clear D. Germline V gives CDR1 SGHRS, CDR2 YFSETQ. Trimming left V 0 bases short and J 8 bases short, with 14 bases between. CDR3 length: 14 amino acids. The entire variable domain, with the rest obtained from reference TRBV5-1 and TRBJ1-2, is as follows: KAGVTQTPRYLIKTRGQQVTLSCSPISGHRSVSWYQQTPGQGLQFLFEYFSETQRNKGNFPGRFSGRQFSNSRSEMNVSTLELGDSALYLCASSLARPAEGYTFGSGTRLTVV.

DNA of the CDR3: TGTGCCATCAGGCCGGGACAGGGGGTATCACCCCTCCACTTT. It yields the protein CAIRPGQGVSPLHF. The chain recombines TRBV10-3 with TRBJ1-6, with 11 positions matching TRBD1. Per germline, CDR1 ENHRY and CDR2 SYGVKD. CDR3 length: 14 amino acids. The junction had 5 bases not matched to a gene; V was cut back by 6 bases and J by 10 bases.

The chain couples TRBV15 to TRBJ1-1; D uncertain. This CDR3 comprises 14 residues. CDR1 is LNHNV, CDR2 YYDKDF, per germline (reference sequence). V was shortened by 1 base and J by 4 bases, with 10 bases between the two germline ends. The CDR3 sequence: CATSRVAGSTEAFF. In DNA form, the CDR3 reads TGTGCCACCAGCAGAGTGGCGGGGAGCACTGAAGCTTTCTTT.

This chain links TRBV18 with TRBJ1-1, with D hard to call. Trimming took off 3 bases at V and 1 base at J, with 12 bases between the two ends. CDR3 length equals 15 residues. The V gene's germline CDR1 is KGHSH and CDR2 LQKENI. CDR3 residues: CASSPGMWSNTEAFF. The CDR3 DNA reads as TGTGCCAGCTCACCTGGGATGTGGTCGAACACTGAAGCTTTCTTT.

This clone was recorded once. This chain uses TRBV28 with TRBJ1-5; possibly TRBD1 for D (5 bases). This CDR3 spans 16 amino acids. The germline V gene encodes CDR1 MDHEN and CDR2 SYDVKM. V was pared by 1 base and J by 9 bases, with 19 bases between. The CDR3 protein is CASSLLGTAKGMPQHF. The CDR3 DNA is TGTGCCAGCAGTTTATTAGGGACCGCAAAGGGTATGCCCCAGCATTTT.

The chain links TRBV6-4 to TRBJ2-7; 10 bases agree with TRBD2. Trimming at V came to 5 bases and at J to 3 bases, leaving 7 bases not matched to a gene. Germline V gene sequence: CDR1 MRHNA, CDR2 SNTAGT. The CDR3 sequence is 15 residues long. CDR3 in DNA: TGTGCCAGCAGTTTCCTAGCGGGGGAGAGCTACGAGCAGTACTTC. This encodes CASSFLAGESYEQYF.

This clone was seen a few times. This sequence joins TRBV7-8 and TRBJ2-1; 12 bases are a match to TRBD2. Germline V gene lookup returns CDR1 SGHVS and CDR2 FQNEAQ. The CDR3 sequence is 18 residues long. V dropped 1 base and J dropped 4; count of bases not matched to a gene: 8. CDR3 DNA sequence: TGTGCCAGCAGCTTAGGCCTAGCGGGGGGGCTCGGTTACAATGAGCAGTTCTTC. Its translation: CASSLGLAGGLGYNEQFF.

This chain connects TRBV5-8 to TRBJ1-5; possible D gene TRBD1, 6 bases. The CDR3 contains 15 residues. V dropped 0 bases and J dropped 4 bases, with 11 bases sitting between them. Germline V gene data show CDR1 as SGHTS and CDR2 as YDEGEE. This CDR3 reads CASSLVQGSNQPQHF. Written as DNA, the CDR3 is TGTGCCAGCAGCTTGGTACAGGGATCAAATCAGCCCCAGCATTTT.

This clone has more than one count but fewer than ten. The gene calls are TRBV15 and TRBJ1-5; D is ambiguous. The V end was cut by 0 bases, the J end by 6 bases, with 6 bases between. CDR3 length equals 13 residues. Germline V gene data show CDR1 as LNHNV and CDR2 as YYDKDF (reference sequence). The CDR3, as DNA: TGTGCCACCAGCAGAGATAGAGGTCAGCCCCAGCATTTT. This gives the protein CATSRDRGQPQHF.

The V and J genes are TRBV7-2 and TRBJ2-1; no clear D. Germline lookup yields CDR1 SGHTA and CDR2 FQGNSA. Between the trimmed V and J ends, which lost 3 bases and 15 bases, there was a span of 12 bases. The length of the CDR3 is 11 residues. CDR3 amino acids: CASSFRAVGFF. CDR3 sequence (DNA): TGTGCCAGCAGCTTTAGGGCTGTGGGGTTCTTC. Complete variable domain (other parts from reference TRBV7-2 and TRBJ2-1): GAGVSQSPSNKVTEKGKDVELRCDPISGHTALYWYRQSLGQGLEFLIYFQGNSAPDKSGLPSDRFSAERTGGSVSTLTIQRTQQEDSAVYLCASSFRAVGFFGPGTRLTVL.

The chain has TRBV7-9 and TRBJ2-5; 9 nucleotides line up with TRBD2. The CDR3 is 15 amino acids. Looked up from germline, CDR1 is SEHNR and CDR2 is FQNEAQ (reference sequence). The junction had 7 bases not matched to a gene; V was cut back by 4 bases and J by 4 bases. This CDR3 is CASSSRGGRPETQYF. The CDR3 nucleotides read TGTGCCAGCAGCTCGCGGGGGGGCCGGCCAGAGACCCAGTACTTC.

The table lists this clone with a few counts. The chain is built from TRBV4-2 and TRBJ1-6; no firm D call. Trimming stripped 0 bases from V and 10 bases from J, with 10 bases between. The CDR3 is made up of 14 amino acids. In germline, CDR1 is LGHNA, CDR2 YNFKEQ. CDR3 in amino acids: CASSQDRIGSPLHF. The CDR3 DNA sequence: TGTGCCAGCAGCCAAGATAGGATCGGATCACCCCTCCACTTT.

V gene TRBV15 combines with J gene TRBJ1-2, with 9 bases aligning to TRBD1. J lost 6 bases, V lost 0 bases, and 8 bases had no gene match. The germline V gene encodes CDR1 LNHNV and CDR2 YYDKDF (reference sequence). The CDR3 is 16 amino acids. CDR3 region: CATSRDLGTGFDGYTF. Here the CDR3 DNA reads TGTGCCACCAGCAGAGATCTGGGGACAGGGTTCGATGGCTACACCTTC. Full variable domain (rest looked up from reference TRBV15 and TRBJ1-2): DAMVIQNPRYQVTQFGKPVTLSCSQTLNHNVMYWYQQKSSQAPKLLFHYYDKDFNNEADTPDNFQSRRPNTSFCFLDIRSPGLGDTAMYLCATSRDLGTGFDGYTFGSGTRLTVV.

The chain couples TRBV5-4 to TRBJ2-2, with D uncertain. Germline lookup yields CDR1 SGHNT and CDR2 YYREEE (reference sequence). The germline V and J ends were trimmed by 3 bases and 2 bases, with 8 bases remaining between them. The CDR3 runs 14 residues. CDR3 sequence reads: CASSSMDNTGELFF. The DNA for the CDR3 is TGTGCCAGCAGCTCAATGGACAACACCGGGGAGCTGTTTTTT.

The chain recombines TRBV27 with TRBJ2-3, with 12 positions matching TRBD2. The CDR3 is made up of 17 amino acids. After removal of 2 bases from V and 8 bases from J, the junction contained 11 bases not matched to a gene. CDR1 and CDR2 (germline): MNHEY, SMNVEV (reference sequence). The CDR3 spells CASSLTDLAGGPRTQYF. As DNA, the CDR3 is TGTGCCAGCAGTTTAACCGACCTAGCGGGGGGGCCGCGTACGCAGTATTTT.

This chain connects TRBV30 to TRBJ1-5; D gene unclear. Germline V gene data show CDR1 as GTSNPN and CDR2 as SVGIG (reference sequence). V lost 0 bases to trimming and J lost 2 bases, with 8 bases between them. The CDR3 sequence is 14 residues long. This CDR3 is CAWSVGAGNQPQHF. CDR3 in DNA: TGTGCCTGGAGTGTTGGTGCGGGCAATCAGCCCCAGCATTTT.

The V call is TRBV4-1, the J call TRBJ2-1, with 8 bases lining up with TRBD2. With V trimmed by 4 bases and J by 6 bases, 11 bases remained unmatched. This CDR3 is 16 amino acids long. Germline V gives CDR1 MGHRA, CDR2 YSYEKL. CDR3 in amino acids: CASSPGGGPLGNEQFF. CDR3 nucleotide sequence: TGCGCCAGCAGCCCAGGCGGGGGGCCCTTAGGCAATGAGCAGTTCTTC.

In nucleotides, the CDR3 is TGTGCCACCAGCAGGGGACTCACCGGGGAGCTGTTTTTT. Translated: CATSRGLTGELFF. This chain uses TRBV15 with TRBJ2-2; possibly TRBD2 for D (6 bases). The V end was cut by 3 bases, the J end by 4 bases, with 6 bases between. Germline V gene lookup returns CDR1 LNHNV and CDR2 YYDKDF (reference sequence). The CDR3 sequence is 13 residues long.

As concerns this clone: Other nucleotide sequences from this sample produce the same CDR3. The rearrangement uses TRBV18 and TRBJ2-3, with TRBD2 matching 13 bases. The CDR3 sequence is 17 residues long. The germline gives CDR1 KGHSH, CDR2 LQKENI. With V trimmed by 3 bases and J by 1 base, 4 bases remained unmatched. CDR3 in amino acids: CASSPLGLAGGTDTQYF. The CDR3 DNA reads TGTGCCAGCTCACCCTTAGGACTAGCGGGAGGCACAGATACGCAGTATTTT.

The chain employs TRBV18 and TRBJ2-7, with 7 bases identical to TRBD1. The CDR3 length is 18 residues. Germline assignment: CDR1 KGHSH and CDR2 LQKENI. J gave up 1 base and V 3 bases, and 15 bases lay outside the gene matches. CDR3 region: CASSPIGTATAPSYEQYF. For the CDR3, the DNA is TGTGCCAGCTCACCTATCGGGACAGCTACCGCGCCGTCCTACGAGCAGTACTTC. Complete variable domain (other parts from reference TRBV18 and TRBJ2-7): NAGVMQNPRHLVRRRGQEARLRCSPMKGHSHVYWYRQLPEEGLKFMVYLQKENIIDESGMPKERFSAEFPKEGPSILRIQQVVRGDSAAYFCASSPIGTATAPSYEQYFGPGTRLTVT.

The chain joins TRBV11-2 to TRBJ2-2; D is unclear. Germline CDR1 and CDR2: SGHAT and FQNNGV. The V end lost 5 bases, the J end lost 6 bases, and 19 bases lay between the germline ends. The CDR3 is 16 residues long. The CDR3 protein is CASSPPAVGLAGELFF. CDR3 bases: TGTGCCAGCAGCCCCCCGGCAGTGGGGTTGGCCGGGGAGCTGTTTTTT.

This chain uses TRBV7-6 with TRBJ2-2; weak D call: TRBD2 (5 bases). The CDR3 spans 15 residues. V shed 5 bases and J shed 3 bases, with 13 bases lying between them. Germline V gene data show CDR1 as SGHVS and CDR2 as FNYEAQ. The CDR3 is CASSGLVGDTGELFF. For the CDR3, the DNA is TGTGCCAGCAGCGGGTTAGTCGGGGACACCGGGGAGCTGTTTTTT.

The V and J genes are TRBV27 and TRBJ2-1; D tentatively reads TRBD1 or TRBD2 (5 bases each). Per the germline V gene, CDR1 is MNHEY and CDR2 is SMNVEV (reference sequence). The CDR3 extends over 12 amino acids. Trimming took off 9 bases at V and 6 bases at J, with 12 bases between the two ends. This CDR3 reads CASSGTFNEQFF. CDR3 bases: TGTGCCAGTTCTGGGACGTTCAATGAGCAGTTCTTC.

On this clone itself: The same CDR3 can be traced to other DNA sequences in this sample. The chain couples TRBV5-1 to TRBJ1-6; 9 nucleotides align to TRBD1. The CDR3 spans 14 residues. From germline, CDR1 is SGHRS and CDR2 YFSETQ. The J segment lost 7 bases and the V segment lost 3 bases, leaving 2 bases of the junction unmatched. CDR3 nucleotide sequence: TGCGCCAGCAGCTCCGGGACAGGGAATTCACCCCTCCACTTT. Amino acid sequence: CASSSGTGNSPLHF.

This clone has just a few counts. The rearrangement uses TRBV27 and TRBJ2-5; perhaps D is TRBD1 or TRBD2 (5 bases each). This CDR3 has 12 residues. Trimming pared 10 bases from V and 0 bases from J, leaving 9 bases between. Germline V gene lookup returns CDR1 MNHEY and CDR2 SMNVEV (reference sequence). Here the CDR3 reads CATGTYQETQYF. The DNA of the CDR3 is TGTGCCACAGGGACCTACCAAGAGACCCAGTACTTC.

V is TRBV20-1 and J is TRBJ2-3; D possibly corresponds to TRBD2 (6 bases). Germline lookup yields CDR1 DFQATT and CDR2 SNEGSKA (reference sequence). CDR3 size: 11 residues. V was pared by 7 bases and J by 3 bases, with 8 bases between. The CDR3 DNA is TGCAGTGTGGCGGGAACAGATACGCAGTATTTT. It yields the protein CSVAGTDTQYF.